The clone carrying this T cell receptor (beta chain) was seen only a few times. Its antigen is still unknown. The CDR3 has 13 amino acids. V was clipped by 8 bases and J by 4 bases; unmatched bases: 4. Per the germline V gene, CDR1 is ENHRY and CDR2 is SYGVKD. Sample-barcoded 5' priming and a J-beta primer mix drove a second PCR of about 7 to 12 cycles. Every single cDNA molecule received a tag from a template-switch adaptor with 12 random nucleotides. MiXCR, run by TCRdb on the 5' RACE reads, gives a single entry per CDR3 protein. Of 650,000 to 800,000 distinct CDR3 sequences detected, around 43% appear once; the ten largest clones hold under 20%. This sample was included in a study of blood T cells in healthy people across ages. Study results and caveats: Observed TCR beta diversity per million T cells went down as age went up. This fall followed a roughly linear course with age. Diversity was higher, and naive CD4+ cells more numerous, in long-lived donors than in aged donors. The percentage of naive T cells correlated strongly with TCR beta diversity.

The specimen sequenced was blood. The chain carries TRBV10-3 and TRBJ2-3, with 9 bases identical to TRBD2. The receptor was isolated from a man aged 55 to 69 in good health. The CDR3 region is CAIRGGVADTQYF. The CDR3 DNA is TGTGCCATCCGCGGGGGGGTAGCAGATACGCAGTATTTT.